A single sample is the source of the 19 T cell receptor beta chains below, sequenced in a study of cytomegalovirus exposure and HLA in healthy donors. The PCR contained 60 Vbeta and 13 Jbeta primers. Libraries were prepared by immunoSEQ multiplex PCR; TCRdb keeps only in-frame clonotypes and omits some of them. The sample has about 140,000 clones, 66% seen once. The source material was PBMCs. The receptors were gathered from a woman aged 55-69 years in good health and CMV-seronegative.

The gene calls are TRBV5-5 and TRBJ1-2, with a possible D match to TRBD1 (5 bases). The CDR3 runs to 13 residues. The germline V gene encodes CDR1 SGHKS and CDR2 YYEKEE (reference sequence). V was clipped by 3 bases and J by 7 bases, with 13 bases between them. The DNA of the CDR3 is TGTGCCAGCAGCTCGGCCCAGGGAATTGGCTACACCTTC. Its protein is CASSSAQGIGYTF.

This clone was counted between two and nine times. The CDR3 DNA reads TGTGCCAGCAGCTCGGGACAGTATGACGGCTACACCTTC. Encoded protein: CASSSGQYDGYTF. The J gene is TRBJ1-2, the V gene TRBV7-9; 7 nucleotides agree with TRBD1. The junction had 7 bases not matched to a gene; V was cut back by 4 bases and J by 8 bases. Germline V lookup: CDR1 SEHNR, CDR2 FQNEAQ (reference sequence). The CDR3 contains 13 residues.

This chain links TRBV5-1 with TRBJ1-1; TRBD1 matches at 9 bases. J gave up 11 bases and V 4 bases, and 9 bases lay outside the gene matches. The germline gives CDR1 SGHRS, CDR2 YFSETQ. CDR3 length equals 13 residues. This CDR3 is CASSPGQGRSAFF. CDR3 nucleotides: TGCGCCAGCAGCCCGGGACAGGGTAGATCGGCTTTCTTT.

Note on this clone: The junction does not match germline at one end; this may be a read error. J is TRBJ1-5 and V is TRBV7-9; weak D call: TRBD1 (5 bases). The CDR3 is made up of 16 amino acids. Germline CDR1 SEHNR, CDR2 FQNEAQ (reference sequence). CDR3 loop: CSSSIYGGNSNQPQHF. CDR3 in DNA: TGTTCCAGCAGCATTTACGGGGGGAATAGCAATCAGCCCCAGCATTTT.

The rearrangement links TRBV28 to TRBJ1-3; 8 nucleotides match TRBD1. V dropped 5 bases and J dropped 2; count of bases not matched to a gene: 5. Germline-derived CDR1 and CDR2 are MDHEN and SYDVKM. This CDR3 is 15 amino acids long. Written as DNA, the CDR3 is TGTGCCAGCAGTGCGACAGGGGCGGCTGGAAACACCATATATTTT. It translates to CASSATGAAGNTIYF.

V usage is TRBV5-5 and J usage is TRBJ1-5, with D unclear. Trimming removed 0 bases from V and 6 bases from J, with 10 bases in between. Per the germline V gene, CDR1 is SGHKS and CDR2 is YYEKEE (reference sequence). This CDR3 region has 14 residues. The CDR3 bases are TGTGCCAGCAGCTTGGCGGCGGGTAGTCAGCCCCAGCATTTT. Residues: CASSLAAGSQPQHF.

A remark on this clone: A junction end diverges from the germline sequence, so it may reflect a read error. The J gene is TRBJ2-3, the V gene TRBV27, with a tentative D call TRBD2 (6 bases). CDR3 length: 14 residues. CDR1 is MNHEY and CDR2 is SMNVEV in the germline V gene (reference sequence). The CDR3 sequence: CASSPAGPAETQYF. The CDR3 nucleotides are TGTGCCAGCAGTCCAGCGGGTCCGGCAGAAACGCAGTATTTT.

This clone was counted a few times. This chain links TRBV5-1 with TRBJ2-5; a possible D gene is TRBD2 (6 bases). The J call may be mistaken, given a closer DNA end match to TRBJ2-7. In germline, CDR1 is SGHRS, CDR2 YFSETQ. This CDR3 region has 13 residues. In nucleotides, the CDR3 is TGCGCCAGCAGCTTAGGAGGGAGAGGCGAGCAGTACTTC. It is translated as CASSLGGRGEQYF.

The V gene is TRBV28, the J gene TRBJ1-4; D is possibly TRBD1 (5 bases). V lost 3 bases to trimming and J lost 12 bases, with 17 bases between them. Germline CDR1 MDHEN, CDR2 SYDVKM. The CDR3 totals 14 residues. The CDR3 region has the DNA TGTGCCAGCAGTTTCGGAACAGGTGCTAGGGAACTGTTTTTT. Its translation is CASSFGTGARELFF.

The V gene is TRBV5-6, the J gene TRBJ2-7, with TRBD1 matching over 8 bases. The V gene's germline CDR1 is SGHDT and CDR2 YYEEEE. This CDR3 contains 18 residues. With 0 bases clipped from V and 5 bases from J, the junction kept 16 bases outside the gene matches. For the CDR3, the DNA is TGTGCCAGCAGCTTGGTTGGGGCCCTGAGACAGGGGTTCGACGAGCAGTACTTC. It specifies CASSLVGALRQGFDEQYF.

This clone was found a few times. The J gene is TRBJ2-7, the V gene TRBV6-1, with 7 bases that match TRBD2. Per the germline V gene, CDR1 is MNHNS and CDR2 is SASEGT. This CDR3 spans 14 amino acids. V was pared by 9 bases and J by 6 bases, with 14 bases of the junction left unmatched. CDR3 coding DNA: TGTGCCAGTCTCCGGGCCCCCTGGACTAGCGAGCAGTACTTC. Translated: CASLRAPWTSEQYF.

CDR3 loop: CASSRSSGGPWETQYF. In DNA, the CDR3 is TGTGCCAGCAGCCGTTCTAGCGGGGGGCCGTGGGAGACCCAGTACTTC. The V call is TRBV11-2, the J call TRBJ2-5; TRBD2 matches at 11 bases. V shed 5 bases, J shed 5 bases, and the junction held 10 bases outside the gene matches. Germline loops: CDR1 SGHAT, CDR2 FQNNGV. CDR3 length equals 16 residues.

This clone was counted a single time. The chain recombines TRBV5-4 with TRBJ2-5; 8 nucleotides line up with TRBD1. Germline V gene sequence: CDR1 SGHNT, CDR2 YYREEE (reference sequence). This CDR3 spans 15 amino acids. V trimming: 4 bases; J trimming: 5 bases; junction bases outside the gene matches: 10. This CDR3 is CASSGQTGVMETQYF. The CDR3 DNA follows: TGTGCCAGCAGCGGACAGACAGGGGTTATGGAGACCCAGTACTTC. Based on the CDR3 plus reference TRBV5-4 and TRBJ2-5, the full variable domain is ETGVTQSPTHLIKTRGQQVTLRCSSQSGHNTVSWYQQALGQGPQFIFQYYREEENGRGNFPPRFSGLQFPNYSSELNVNALELDDSALYLCASSGQTGVMETQYFGPGTRLLVL.

The chain is built from TRBV6-1 and TRBJ1-1; weak D call: TRBD1 (5 bases). The V and J ends lost 2 bases and 6 bases respectively, with 10 bases between them. Germline V CDR1 and CDR2: MNHNS, SASEGT. The CDR3 runs 13 residues. CDR3 nucleotide sequence: TGTGCCAGCAGTGAAAGGCGGGGGTCTGAAGCTTTCTTT. Residues: CASSERRGSEAFF.

This rearrangement joins TRBV14 to TRBJ1-1; possible D gene TRBD1, 5 bases. From germline, CDR1 is SGHDN and CDR2 FVKESK. This CDR3 spans 13 amino acids. V lost 7 bases and J lost 1, with 10 bases in between. CDR3: CASNPTGNTEAFF. As DNA, the CDR3 is TGTGCCAGCAACCCTACAGGGAACACTGAAGCTTTCTTT. Full variable domain (rest looked up from reference TRBV14 and TRBJ1-1): EAGVTQFPSHSVIEKGQTVTLRCDPISGHDNLYWYRRVMGKEIKFLLHFVKESKQDESGMPNNRFLAERTGGTYSTLKVQPAELEDSGVYFCASNPTGNTEAFFGQGTRLTVV.

This clone turned up a few times. The same CDR3 is also encoded by other DNA sequences in this sample. V and J are TRBV5-1 and TRBJ2-5; tentative D call: TRBD2 (5 bases). The germline gives CDR1 SGHRS, CDR2 YFSETQ. Trimming stripped 0 bases from V and 4 bases from J, with 7 bases between. There are 13 residues in the CDR3. The CDR3 protein is CASSLVGGETQYF. Here the CDR3 DNA reads TGCGCCAGCAGCTTGGTAGGAGGAGAGACCCAGTACTTC. Together with reference TRBV5-1 and TRBJ2-5, the CDR3 gives the full variable domain: KAGVTQTPRYLIKTRGQQVTLSCSPISGHRSVSWYQQTPGQGLQFLFEYFSETQRNKGNFPGRFSGRQFSNSRSEMNVSTLELGDSALYLCASSLVGGETQYFGPGTRLLVL.

This clone was observed a few times. V gene TRBV7-6 combines with J gene TRBJ2-3; 8 bases agree with TRBD2. V lost 1 base to trimming and J lost 2 bases; unmatched junction nucleotides: 5. Looked up from germline, CDR1 is SGHVS and CDR2 is FNYEAQ. This CDR3 comprises 16 residues. CDR3 bases: TGTGCCAGCAGCTTAGGGGTAGCGGGGTCCACAGATACGCAGTATTTT. Its protein product is CASSLGVAGSTDTQYF.

The count of this clone is one. The rearrangement joins TRBV6-5 to TRBJ1-1, with a tentative D call TRBD1 (6 bases). V gave up 2 bases and J gave up 1 base, with 14 bases separating them. CDR3 length: 16 amino acids. Germline V gives CDR1 MNHEY, CDR2 SVGAGI. As DNA, the CDR3 is TGTGCCAGCAGTTACGAACCGGACAGTCGGAACACTGAAGCTTTCTTT. This encodes CASSYEPDSRNTEAFF.

This chain joins TRBV5-4 and TRBJ1-2; tentatively, D is TRBD1 (5 bases). The CDR3 sequence is 13 residues long. The V end lost 8 bases, the J end lost 8 bases, and 19 bases lay between the germline ends. Germline V gene data show CDR1 as SGHNT and CDR2 as YYREEE (reference sequence). CDR3 DNA: TGTGCCAGTCAGGGCGACAGCGCACGGGGCTACACCTTC. Its protein product is CASQGDSARGYTF.